This T cell receptor beta chain is drawn from a study of PD-L1 blockade in urothelial cancer. V lost 5 bases to trimming and J lost 7 bases, with 8 bases between them. Germline loops: CDR1 DFQATT, CDR2 SNEGSKA (reference sequence). This CDR3 is built from 10 residues. Repertoires were generated with immunoSEQ multiplex PCR, while TCRdb's copy carries only in-frame clones and drops some. The sample records tens of thousands of clones, 80% to 85% being singletons. Time point indicated: pretreatment peripheral blood. The sequencing used PBMCs, collected around atezolizumab (anti-PD-L1) treatment. This clonotype was sampled from a woman between 65 and 79 years old with urothelial cancer. The rearrangement joins TRBV20-1 to TRBJ1-2; D gene ambiguous. CDR3 amino acids: CSADRGGYTF. DNA of the CDR3: TGCAGTGCTGACCGAGGTGGCTACACCTTC.